This TCR beta chain was recovered during a study of T cells in Graves' hyperthyroidism and ophthalmopathy. Researchers barred patients who had uncontrolled infection, other autoimmune disease, pregnancy or lactation. This clonotype was seen repeatedly, ten times or more. The germline V and J ends were trimmed by 3 bases and 2 bases, with 10 bases remaining between them. The CDR3 covers 15 residues. The germline V gene encodes CDR1 KGHDR and CDR2 SFDVKD. Amplification of TCR beta CDR3 regions used RNA as the template. The primer set for the first-round RT-PCR of the TCR CDR3 was HTBI. TCRdb re-called the multiplex PCR reads with MiXCR, one entry per CDR3 protein. This table holds 600,000 to 750,000 distinct CDR3 sequences, 15% to 20% found once.

Sequencing was carried out using blood. The sequence derives from a middle-aged man with Graves' hyperthyroidism. The chain uses TRBV24-1 and TRBJ2-1; D uncertain. Here the CDR3 reads CATSDQDEAYNEQFF. The DNA of the CDR3 is TGTGCCACCAGTGATCAGGATGAGGCCTACAATGAGCAGTTCTTC.